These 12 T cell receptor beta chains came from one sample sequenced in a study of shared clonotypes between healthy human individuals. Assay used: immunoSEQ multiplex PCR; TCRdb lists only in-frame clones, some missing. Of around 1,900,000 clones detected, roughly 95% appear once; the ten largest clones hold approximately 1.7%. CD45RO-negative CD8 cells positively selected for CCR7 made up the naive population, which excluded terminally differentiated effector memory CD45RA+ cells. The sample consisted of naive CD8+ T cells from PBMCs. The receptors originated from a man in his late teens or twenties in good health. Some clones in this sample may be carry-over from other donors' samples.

CDR3 bases: TGTGCCAGCAGCTTCTATGCGGGAGCCAACACTGAAGCTTTCTTT. Its translation is CASSFYAGANTEAFF. The V and J genes are TRBV11-2 and TRBJ1-1; D uncertain. Germline V gene data show CDR1 as SGHAT and CDR2 as FQNNGV. V gave up 3 bases and J gave up 2 bases, with 13 bases separating them. This CDR3 is 15 amino acids long. The whole variable domain, filled in from reference TRBV11-2 and TRBJ1-1, reads EAGVAQSPRYKIIEKRQSVAFWCNPISGHATLYWYQQILGQGPKLLIQFQNNGVVDDSQLPKDRFSAERLKGVDSTLKIQPAKLEDSAVYLCASSFYAGANTEAFFGQGTRLTVV.

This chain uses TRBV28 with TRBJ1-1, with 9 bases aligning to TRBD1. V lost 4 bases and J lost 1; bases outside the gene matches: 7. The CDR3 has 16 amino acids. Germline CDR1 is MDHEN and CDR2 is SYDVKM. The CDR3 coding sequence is TGTGCCAGCAGTTCTCCCGGGACAGGGTCGAACACTGAAGCTTTCTTT. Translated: CASSSPGTGSNTEAFF.

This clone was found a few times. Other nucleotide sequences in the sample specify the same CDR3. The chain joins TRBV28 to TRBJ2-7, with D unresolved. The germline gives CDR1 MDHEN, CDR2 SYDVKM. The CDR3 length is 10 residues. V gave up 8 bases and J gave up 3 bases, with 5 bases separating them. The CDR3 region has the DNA TGTGCCAGCTCGGACTACGAGCAGTACTTC. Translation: CASSDYEQYF.

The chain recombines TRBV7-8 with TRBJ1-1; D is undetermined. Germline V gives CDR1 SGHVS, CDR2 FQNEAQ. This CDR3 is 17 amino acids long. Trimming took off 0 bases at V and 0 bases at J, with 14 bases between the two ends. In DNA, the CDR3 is TGTGCCAGCAGCTTAGCGTTAATTGGACCGATGAACACTGAAGCTTTCTTT. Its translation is CASSLALIGPMNTEAFF.

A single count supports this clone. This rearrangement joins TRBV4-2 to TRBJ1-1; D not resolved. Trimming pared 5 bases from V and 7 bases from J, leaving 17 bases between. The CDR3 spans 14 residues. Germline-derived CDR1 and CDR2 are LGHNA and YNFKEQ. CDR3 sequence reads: CASSLIDGVGEAFF. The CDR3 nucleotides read TGTGCCAGCAGCTTGATAGATGGGGTCGGTGAAGCTTTCTTT.

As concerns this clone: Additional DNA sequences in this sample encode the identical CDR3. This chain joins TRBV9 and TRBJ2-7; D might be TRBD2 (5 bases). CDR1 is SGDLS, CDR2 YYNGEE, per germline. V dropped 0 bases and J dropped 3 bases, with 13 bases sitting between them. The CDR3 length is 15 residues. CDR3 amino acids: CASSVGVAGGYEQYF. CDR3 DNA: TGTGCCAGCAGCGTAGGGGTTGCGGGTGGCTACGAGCAGTACTTC.

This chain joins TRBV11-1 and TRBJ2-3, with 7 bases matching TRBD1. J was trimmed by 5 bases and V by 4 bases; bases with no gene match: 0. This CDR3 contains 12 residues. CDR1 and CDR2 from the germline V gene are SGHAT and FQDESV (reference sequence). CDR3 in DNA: TGTGCCAGCAGCTACAGGGGAGATACGCAGTATTTT. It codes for CASSYRGDTQYF. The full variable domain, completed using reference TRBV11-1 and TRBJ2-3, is EAEVAQSPRYKITEKSQAVAFWCDPISGHATLYWYRQILGQGPELLVQFQDESVVDDSQLPKDRFSAERLKGVDSTLKIQPAELGDSAMYLCASSYRGDTQYFGPGTRLTVL.

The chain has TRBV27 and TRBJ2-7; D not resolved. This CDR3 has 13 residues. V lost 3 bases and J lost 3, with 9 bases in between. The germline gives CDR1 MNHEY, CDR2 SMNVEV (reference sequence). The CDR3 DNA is TGTGCCAGCAGTTTCAGCCTGGACTACGAGCAGTACTTC. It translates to CASSFSLDYEQYF.

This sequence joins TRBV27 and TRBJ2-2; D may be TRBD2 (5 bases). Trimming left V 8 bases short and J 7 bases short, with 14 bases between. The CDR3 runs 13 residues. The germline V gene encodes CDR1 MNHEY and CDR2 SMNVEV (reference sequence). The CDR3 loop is CASRLLRGGELFF. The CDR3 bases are TGTGCCAGCCGACTGCTCCGGGGCGGGGAGCTGTTTTTT.

This chain's CDR3 is CASSLSLAGAPGQLFF. The CDR3 DNA reads TGTGCCAGCAGCTTGAGTCTAGCGGGAGCACCGGGTCAGCTGTTTTTT. The genes are TRBV5-4 and TRBJ2-2; TRBD2 aligns across 10 bases. Per germline, CDR1 SGHNT and CDR2 YYREEE (reference sequence). This CDR3 contains 16 residues. V shed 1 base and J 12 bases; nucleotides not matched to a gene: 12.

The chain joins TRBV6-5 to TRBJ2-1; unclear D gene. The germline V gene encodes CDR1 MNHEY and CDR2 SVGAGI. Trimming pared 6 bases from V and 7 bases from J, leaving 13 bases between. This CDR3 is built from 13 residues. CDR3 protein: CASSRQAGNEQFF. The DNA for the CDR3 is TGTGCCAGCAGCCGCCAGGCCGGGAATGAGCAGTTCTTC.

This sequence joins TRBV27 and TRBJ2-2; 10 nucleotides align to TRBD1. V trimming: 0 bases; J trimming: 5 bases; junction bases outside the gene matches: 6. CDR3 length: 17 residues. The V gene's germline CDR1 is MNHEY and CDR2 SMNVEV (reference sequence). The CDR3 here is CASSLSTTGGWTGELFF. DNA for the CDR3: TGTGCCAGCAGTTTATCGACGACAGGGGGCTGGACCGGGGAGCTGTTTTTT.